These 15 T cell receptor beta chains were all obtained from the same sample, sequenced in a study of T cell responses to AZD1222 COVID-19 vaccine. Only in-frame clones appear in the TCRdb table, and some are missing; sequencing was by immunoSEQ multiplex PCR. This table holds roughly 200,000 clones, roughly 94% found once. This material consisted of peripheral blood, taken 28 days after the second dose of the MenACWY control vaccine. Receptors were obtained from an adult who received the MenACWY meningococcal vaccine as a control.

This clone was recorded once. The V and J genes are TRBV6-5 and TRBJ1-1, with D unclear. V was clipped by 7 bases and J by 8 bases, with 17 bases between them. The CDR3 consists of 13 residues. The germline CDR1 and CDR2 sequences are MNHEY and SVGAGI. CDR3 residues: CASTPDPGREAFF. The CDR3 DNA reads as TGTGCCAGCACTCCGGACCCAGGAAGGGAAGCTTTCTTT.

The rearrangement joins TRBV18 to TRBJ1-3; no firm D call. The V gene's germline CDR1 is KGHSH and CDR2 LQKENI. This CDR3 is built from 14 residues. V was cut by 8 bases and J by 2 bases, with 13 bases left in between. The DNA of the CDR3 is TGTGCCAGCGAGTCGGGGAGCACTGGAAACACCATATATTTT. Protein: CASESGSTGNTIYF.

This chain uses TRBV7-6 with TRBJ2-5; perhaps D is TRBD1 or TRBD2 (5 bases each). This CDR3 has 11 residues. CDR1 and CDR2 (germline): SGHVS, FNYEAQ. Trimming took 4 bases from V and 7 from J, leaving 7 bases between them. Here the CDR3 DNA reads TGTGCCAGCAGCTCTGGGGGGACCCAGTACTTC. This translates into CASSSGGTQYF. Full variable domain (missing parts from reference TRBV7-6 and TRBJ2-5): GAGVSQSPRYKVTKRGQDVALRCDPISGHVSLYWYRQALGQGPEFLTYFNYEAQQDKSGLPNDRFSAERPEGSISTLTIQRTEQRDSAMYRCASSSGGTQYFGPGTRLLVL.

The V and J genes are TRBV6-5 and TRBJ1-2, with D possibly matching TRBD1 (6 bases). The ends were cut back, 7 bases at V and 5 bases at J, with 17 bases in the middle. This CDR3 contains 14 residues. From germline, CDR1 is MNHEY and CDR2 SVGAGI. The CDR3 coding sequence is TGTGCCAGCAAGGGGGGGGCCCCCCTATATGGCTACACCTTC. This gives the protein CASKGGAPLYGYTF.

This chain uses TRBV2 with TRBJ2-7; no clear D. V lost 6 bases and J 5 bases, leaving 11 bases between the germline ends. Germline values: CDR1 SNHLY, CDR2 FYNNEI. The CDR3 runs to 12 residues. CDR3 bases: TGTGCCAGCAGGGAGACGGACCACGAGCAGTACTTC. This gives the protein CASRETDHEQYF. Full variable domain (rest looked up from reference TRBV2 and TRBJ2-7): EPEVTQTPSHQVTQMGQEVILRCVPISNHLYFYWYRQILGQKVEFLVSFYNNEISEKSEIFDDQFSVERPDGSNFTLKIRSTKLEDSAMYFCASRETDHEQYFGPGTRLTVT.

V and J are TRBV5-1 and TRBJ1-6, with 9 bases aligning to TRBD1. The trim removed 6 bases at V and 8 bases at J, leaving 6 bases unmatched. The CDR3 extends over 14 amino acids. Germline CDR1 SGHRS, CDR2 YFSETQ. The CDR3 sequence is CASNPTGGDSPLHF. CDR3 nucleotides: TGCGCCAGCAACCCGACAGGGGGAGATTCACCCCTCCACTTT.

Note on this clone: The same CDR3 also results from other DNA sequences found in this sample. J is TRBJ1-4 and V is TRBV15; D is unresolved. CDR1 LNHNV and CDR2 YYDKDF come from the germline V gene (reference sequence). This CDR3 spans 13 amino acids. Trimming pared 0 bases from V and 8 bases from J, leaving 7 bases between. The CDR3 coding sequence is TGTGCCACCAGCAGAGATCCGGGAGAAAAACTGTTTTTT. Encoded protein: CATSRDPGEKLFF.

Written as DNA, the CDR3 is TGTGCCAGCAGTTACTCCGGGACAGGTGTCTCCTACGAGCAGTACTTC. Its translation is CASSYSGTGVSYEQYF. The chain is built from TRBV6-6 and TRBJ2-7; 8 nucleotides line up with TRBD1. The germline V gene has CDR1 MNHNY and CDR2 SVGAGI (reference sequence). CDR3 size: 16 residues. V gave up 0 bases and J gave up 0 bases; unmatched junction bases: 4.

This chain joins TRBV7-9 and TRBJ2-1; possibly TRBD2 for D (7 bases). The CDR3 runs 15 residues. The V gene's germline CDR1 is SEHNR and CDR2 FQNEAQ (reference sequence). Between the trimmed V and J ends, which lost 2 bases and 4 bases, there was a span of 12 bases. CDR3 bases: TGTGCCAGCAGCTTAATCGGGGGGCAATACAATGAGCAGTTCTTC. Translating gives CASSLIGGQYNEQFF.

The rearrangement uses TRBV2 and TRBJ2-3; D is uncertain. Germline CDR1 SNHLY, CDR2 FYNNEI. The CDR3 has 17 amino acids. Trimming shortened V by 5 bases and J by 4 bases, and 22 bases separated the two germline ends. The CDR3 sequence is CASSSGPLSQFADTQYF. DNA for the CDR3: TGTGCCAGCAGTTCCGGGCCTCTGTCACAATTCGCAGATACGCAGTATTTT.

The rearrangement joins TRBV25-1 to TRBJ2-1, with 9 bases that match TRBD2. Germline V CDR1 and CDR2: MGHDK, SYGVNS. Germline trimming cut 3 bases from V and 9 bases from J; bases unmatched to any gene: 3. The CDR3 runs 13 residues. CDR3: CASSDGLASEQFF. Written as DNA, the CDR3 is TGTGCCAGCAGTGATGGACTAGCGAGTGAGCAGTTCTTC.

CDR3 protein: CASAIAGEPTDTQYF. DNA for the CDR3: TGTGCCAGCGCCATAGCGGGAGAACCCACAGATACGCAGTATTTT. V gene TRBV7-3 combines with J gene TRBJ2-3, with 9 bases lining up with TRBD2. The CDR3 consists of 15 residues. Germline CDR1 reads SGHTA; CDR2 reads FQGTGA. The junction had 8 bases not matched to a gene; V was cut back by 8 bases and J by 2 bases.

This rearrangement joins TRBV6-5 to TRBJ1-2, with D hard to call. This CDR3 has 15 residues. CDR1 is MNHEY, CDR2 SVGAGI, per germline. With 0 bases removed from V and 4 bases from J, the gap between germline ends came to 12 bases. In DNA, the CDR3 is TGTGCCAGCAGTTACTCGGAGGGAAAGATCTATGGCTACACCTTC. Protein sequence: CASSYSEGKIYGYTF.

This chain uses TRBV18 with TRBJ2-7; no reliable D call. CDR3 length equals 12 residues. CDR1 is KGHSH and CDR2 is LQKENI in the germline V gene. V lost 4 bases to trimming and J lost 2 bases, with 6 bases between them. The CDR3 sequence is CASSLETYEQYF. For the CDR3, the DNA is TGTGCCAGCTCACTTGAAACCTACGAGCAGTACTTC. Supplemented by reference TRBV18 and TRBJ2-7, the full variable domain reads NAGVMQNPRHLVRRRGQEARLRCSPMKGHSHVYWYRQLPEEGLKFMVYLQKENIIDESGMPKERFSAEFPKEGPSILRIQQVVRGDSAAYFCASSLETYEQYFGPGTRLTVT.

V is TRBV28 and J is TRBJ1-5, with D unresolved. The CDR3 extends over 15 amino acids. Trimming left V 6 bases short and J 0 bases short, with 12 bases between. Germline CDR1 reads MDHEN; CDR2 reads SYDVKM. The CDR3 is CASSLTRYSNQPQHF. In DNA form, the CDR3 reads TGTGCCAGCAGCCTGACACGCTATAGCAATCAGCCCCAGCATTTT.